These 13 T cell receptor beta chains were all obtained from the same sample, sequenced in a study of T cell responses to AZD1222 COVID-19 vaccine (dated by TCRdb to 2020 to 2023). The sample's time point label, decoded: about 28 days (+/-7) after the second vaccine dose. Receptors were amplified or captured by the immunoSEQ multiplex PCR assay. Not all clones reach the TCRdb copy of this immuneACCESS table, which keeps in-frame sequences only. Checked studies attribute under half of the gap to unresolved V genes and leave the rest unexplained. Recorded for this sample are over 150,000 clones; just over 90% of them occurred a single time. In total, the top ten clones hold approximately 3.7% of the sample. The specimen was peripheral blood, collected 28 days after the second AZD1222 dose. The receptor set was obtained from an adult who received the AZD1222 COVID-19 vaccine.

The CDR3 DNA is TGTGCCAGCAGTTACCCGAGGGGCCGGCAAGAGACCCAGTACTTC. Translation gives CASSYPRGRQETQYF. The genes are TRBV6-2 or TRBV6-3 and TRBJ2-5; D might be TRBD1 or TRBD2, each matching 5 bases. Germline V gives CDR1 MNHEY, CDR2 SVGEGT. This CDR3 contains 15 residues. The ends were cut back, 2 bases at V and 2 bases at J, with 12 bases in the middle.

The V call is TRBV2, the J call TRBJ1-2, with a tentative D call TRBD1 (6 bases). The germline V gene has CDR1 SNHLY and CDR2 FYNNEI. The CDR3 sequence is 13 residues long. Trimming pared 5 bases from V and 7 bases from J, leaving 14 bases between. The CDR3 DNA sequence: TGTGCCAGCAGTCTCAGGGGATCAGGTGGCTACACCTTC. Its protein is CASSLRGSGGYTF.

The chain joins TRBV4-1 to TRBJ2-7; D might be TRBD1 (6 bases). CDR1 MGHRA and CDR2 YSYEKL come from the germline V gene. The ends were cut back, 4 bases at V and 7 bases at J, with 23 bases in the middle. The CDR3 contains 16 residues. CDR3 in amino acids: CASSLNPGQNSGEQYF. The CDR3 DNA reads TGCGCCAGCAGCCTAAACCCAGGACAGAATTCGGGGGAGCAGTACTTC.

The chain couples TRBV28 to TRBJ2-5; a possible D gene is TRBD2 (5 bases). CDR1 is MDHEN and CDR2 is SYDVKM in the germline V gene. Trimming stripped 3 bases from V and 5 bases from J, with 10 bases between. This CDR3 has 13 amino acids. The CDR3 nucleotides are TGTGCCAGCAGTTTGCAGCGGAGGGAGACCCAGTACTTC. Protein product: CASSLQRRETQYF. The entire variable domain, with the rest obtained from reference TRBV28 and TRBJ2-5, is as follows: DVKVTQSSRYLVKRTGEKVFLECVQDMDHENMFWYRQDPGLGLRLIYFSYDVKMKEKGDIPEGYSVSREKKERFSLILESASTNQTSMYLCASSLQRRETQYFGPGTRLLVL.

The gene calls are TRBV5-1 and TRBJ2-7; 10 bases are a match to TRBD2. J gave up 2 bases and V 2 bases, and 16 bases lay outside the gene matches. The CDR3 length is 19 residues. The germline V gene encodes CDR1 SGHRS and CDR2 YFSETQ. The CDR3 protein is CASSFLPSSGAGGAYEQYF. The CDR3 DNA reads as TGCGCCAGCAGCTTTCTACCCAGTTCGGGAGCGGGAGGGGCCTACGAGCAGTACTTC.

The rearrangement links TRBV27 to TRBJ2-1; 11 bases line up with TRBD2. V was clipped by 5 bases and J by 7 bases; unmatched bases: 10. CDR3 length: 16 amino acids. Germline CDR1 MNHEY, CDR2 SMNVEV (reference sequence). CDR3 nucleotides: TGTGCCAGCAGTCCCCTAGCGGGAGGTGTGAGGAATGAGCAGTTCTTC. The encoded protein is CASSPLAGGVRNEQFF.

V gene TRBV7-2 combines with J gene TRBJ1-2, with 7 positions matching TRBD1. The CDR3 has 15 residues. J gave up 0 bases and V 5 bases, and 6 bases lay outside the gene matches. The germline gives CDR1 SGHTA, CDR2 FQGNSA. CDR3 sequence (DNA): TGTGCCAGCAGCGCCTACAGGGGAGCTAACTATGGCTACACCTTC. Its protein product is CASSAYRGANYGYTF.

This clone was recorded a few times. J is TRBJ2-7 and V is TRBV28; TRBD1 is a possible D gene (6 bases). This CDR3 has 13 amino acids. Trimming stripped 5 bases from V and 3 bases from J, with 11 bases between. Germline lookup yields CDR1 MDHEN and CDR2 SYDVKM. CDR3 sequence reads: CASSPPRGYEQYF. As DNA, the CDR3 is TGTGCCAGCAGTCCACCCAGGGGCTACGAGCAGTACTTC. The full variable domain, its missing parts supplied by reference TRBV28 and TRBJ2-7, is DVKVTQSSRYLVKRTGEKVFLECVQDMDHENMFWYRQDPGLGLRLIYFSYDVKMKEKGDIPEGYSVSREKKERFSLILESASTNQTSMYLCASSPPRGYEQYFGPGTRLTVT.

The genes are TRBV5-1 and TRBJ1-3, with D possibly matching TRBD1 (6 bases). V lost 0 bases to trimming and J lost 4 bases, with 14 bases between them. The germline CDR1 and CDR2 sequences are SGHRS and YFSETQ. The CDR3 extends over 16 amino acids. CDR3: CASSLGQDLAGNTIYF. The CDR3 DNA follows: TGCGCCAGCAGCTTGGGACAGGACTTAGCGGGAAACACCATATATTTT.

The sample holds one count of this clone. The chain employs TRBV18 and TRBJ1-5; 8 nucleotides align to TRBD1. Trimming took 3 bases from V and 2 from J; bases not matched to a gene: 12. The germline CDR1 and CDR2 sequences are KGHSH and LQKENI. The CDR3 totals 18 residues. CDR3 in DNA: TGTGCCAGCTCACCCGCTACTACCGGGACAGGAGGCAATCAGCCCCAGCATTTT. Protein product: CASSPATTGTGGNQPQHF.

The chain employs TRBV2 and TRBJ2-1; 11 bases map to TRBD2. The V gene end was trimmed by 9 bases and the J gene end by 4 bases; junction bases not matched to a gene: 5. The CDR3 has 14 amino acids. Germline CDR1 SNHLY, CDR2 FYNNEI. CDR3 amino acids: CASLAGGGYNEQFF. CDR3 nucleotides: TGTGCCAGTTTAGCGGGAGGGGGTTACAATGAGCAGTTCTTC. Full variable domain (rest looked up from reference TRBV2 and TRBJ2-1): EPEVTQTPSHQVTQMGQEVILRCVPISNHLYFYWYRQILGQKVEFLVSFYNNEISEKSEIFDDQFSVERPDGSNFTLKIRSTKLEDSAMYFCASLAGGGYNEQFFGPGTRLTVL.

The chain employs TRBV10-1 and TRBJ1-3; perhaps TRBD1 as D (5 bases). The germline gives CDR1 WNHNN, CDR2 SYGVQD (reference sequence). The CDR3 is 16 residues long. Trimming removed 0 bases at V and 3 bases at J, with 12 bases between. The CDR3 reads CASSESSGLNGNTIYF. In nucleotides, the CDR3 is TGCGCCAGCAGTGAGTCTTCGGGACTAAATGGAAACACCATATATTTT.

CDR3 sequence reads: CASRPGGGIDEQYF. The DNA of the CDR3 is TGTGCCAGCAGACCTGGGGGGGGTATCGACGAGCAGTACTTC. V and J are TRBV27 and TRBJ2-7; TRBD2 matches at 7 bases. The trim removed 6 bases at V and 5 bases at J, leaving 10 bases unmatched. This CDR3 comprises 14 residues. CDR1 and CDR2 (germline): MNHEY, SMNVEV (reference sequence).